This T cell receptor (beta chain) is drawn from a study of CD8 T cells in Susac syndrome. Study-level background: When blood was drawn, the patients with Susac syndrome were therapy-naive, on corticosteroids, or on intravenous immunoglobulin alone.

Study-wide results and caveats: The authors acknowledged that their TCR sequencing and HLA analysis involved a relatively small number of individuals.

With respect to this clonotype: The antigen remains undetermined.

Random hexamers served to reverse transcribe roughly 0.5 to 1 ug RNA. Amplification of the TCR beta CDR3 was carried out by immunoSEQ multiplex PCR, which spanned a total of 54 Vbeta and 13 Jbeta segments. TCRdb re-derived calls from the immunoSEQ multiplex PCR reads in MiXCR, one entry per CDR3 protein. In the table there are roughly 140,000 distinct CDR3 sequences, approximately 96% of which are singletons. With V trimmed by 5 bases and J by 2 bases, 9 bases remained unmatched. The CDR3 runs 16 residues. Germline CDR1 SGHDN, CDR2 FVKESK. TEMRA cells underwent FACS enrichment and CD8+ and CD4+ T cells underwent negative isolation.

This TCR derives from a human donor with Susac syndrome. The sequencing sample was made of CD4+ T cells from PBMCs. The chain is built from TRBV14 and TRBJ2-1; TRBD2 agrees at 7 bases. CDR3: CASSLGLDVPYNEQFF. CDR3 DNA sequence: TGTGCCAGCAGCTTAGGACTAGACGTCCCCTACAATGAGCAGTTCTTC.